This is a list of T cell receptor beta chains from one sample in a study of cytomegalovirus exposure and HLA in healthy donors. Measured with immunoSEQ multiplex PCR; TCRdb has only the in-frame clones, and not every one. The data contain some 150,000 clones, about 88% of them singletons. The sequenced sample was PBMCs. Receptors were obtained from a woman between 18 and 29 years old in good health and CMV-seropositive. Both conserved end residues are part of each CDR3. A D gene is named only where the DNA matches it firmly. Only some rows state a clone size, as once, few, many or a class for expanded clones.

J gene,D gene,clone size,V gene,CDR3 protein,CDR3 DNA
TRBJ2-1,-,-,TRBV6-5,CASSSTDLRQFF,TGTGCCAGCAGTTCTACGGACTTGCGGCAGTTCTTC
TRBJ1-1,TRBD1,-,TRBV2,CASRGQGFTEAFF,TGTGCCAGCAGAGGACAGGGATTTACTGAAGCTTTCTTT
TRBJ2-4,-,-,TRBV2,CASKELVGHKNIQYF,TGTGCCAGCAAAGAACTTGTGGGGCACAAAAACATTCAGTACTTC
TRBJ2-1,TRBD2,once,TRBV18,CASSLSGLAEGAEQFF,TGTGCCAGCTCCCTTAGCGGACTAGCGGAGGGGGCTGAGCAGTTCTTC
TRBJ2-7,TRBD2,-,TRBV7-2,CASSLRWWEGHEQYF,TGTGCCAGCAGCTTAAGGTGGTGGGAGGGCCACGAGCAGTACTTC
TRBJ2-5,-,-,TRBV6-1,CASSEAGSGTETQYF,TGTGCCAGCAGTGAAGCAGGTAGCGGAACGGAGACCCAGTACTTC
TRBJ2-7,TRBD1,-,TRBV19,CASKTGGSYEQYF,TGTGCCAGCAAGACAGGGGGCTCCTACGAGCAGTACTTC
TRBJ2-1,TRBD1,-,TRBV29-1,CSSAGGSSYNEQFF,TGCAGCTCTGCAGGGGGAAGCTCCTACAATGAGCAGTTCTTC
TRBJ2-1,-,-,TRBV7-2,CASSLARASYAYNEQFF,TGTGCCAGCAGCTTAGCGAGGGCTAGCTATGCCTACAATGAGCAGTTCTTC
TRBJ2-3,-,few,TRBV27,CASSLGAASETDTQYF,TGTGCCAGCAGTTTAGGTGCGGCTAGCGAGACAGATACGCAGTATTTT